This T cell receptor beta chain was found in a study of response to subunit inactivated influenza vaccine. Study conclusions and caveats: The study's authors posited that every seasonal influenza vaccination enlists few new T cells.

V shed 5 bases, J shed 8 bases, and the junction held 10 bases outside the gene matches. Germline V gene data show CDR1 as MGHRA and CDR2 as YSYEKL. The length of the CDR3 is 15 residues. There are a few counts of this clonotype. Its antigen is unidentified. Using its own MiXCR run on the RT-PCR reads, TCRdb lists one record per CDR3 protein. This table has under 500,000 distinct CDR3 sequences, approximately 11% appearing once. Material: PBMCs from blood, obtained 45 days after vaccination. The chain couples TRBV4-1 to TRBJ1-4, with TRBD1 matching over 8 bases. The origin of this receptor is a man aged 45-65 years who received an inactivated influenza vaccine. In DNA form, the CDR3 reads TGCGCCAGCAGCTGGAGTCAGGGGGCGAGGGAAAAACTGTTTTTT. Translated: CASSWSQGAREKLFF.